Listed below are T cell receptor beta chains from one sample, sequenced in a study of blood T cell repertoires in COVID-19. Generated by immunoSEQ multiplex PCR, the TCRdb table keeps only in-frame clones and is missing some. The data hold roughly 53,000 clones, with just over 85% observed a single time. The sequenced sample consisted of peripheral blood. All receptors come from a man older than 75 with acute or convalescent COVID-19. Each CDR3 is given without its conserved first and last residue.

V gene: TRBV25-1; J gene: TRBJ1-6; CDR3 protein: ASGAFLNSPLH
V gene: TRBV6-5; J gene: TRBJ1-1; CDR3 protein: ASLSDRGTTEAF
V gene: TRBV5-8; J gene: TRBJ1-4; CDR3 protein: ASQQGLNEKLF
V gene: TRBV3-1/TRBV3-2; J gene: TRBJ2-1; CDR3 protein: ASSPGGTFDNEQF
V gene: TRBV6-2/TRBV6-3; J gene: TRBJ1-2; CDR3 protein: ASSYIGQGLTNYGYT
V gene: TRBV9; J gene: TRBJ1-2; CDR3 protein: ASSVIPRDYGYT
V gene: TRBV12-3/TRBV12-4; J gene: TRBJ1-4; CDR3 protein: ASSFRDIQKLF
V gene: TRBV6-2/TRBV6-3; J gene: TRBJ1-2; CDR3 protein: ASSRPGQGGYGYT
V gene: TRBV10-3; J gene: TRBJ2-5; CDR3 protein: AISRVGTSVKETQY
V gene: TRBV6-5; J gene: TRBJ2-7; CDR3 protein: AGGPGGYEQY
V gene: TRBV30; J gene: TRBJ1-5; CDR3 protein: AWSVGGDSNQPQH
V gene: TRBV19; J gene: TRBJ1-2; CDR3 protein: ASSNSGTGVQGGYT
V gene: TRBV12-3/TRBV12-4; J gene: TRBJ2-7; CDR3 protein: ASSLVSSYEQY
V gene: TRBV6-1; J gene: TRBJ1-2; CDR3 protein: ASSEPRDNYGYT
V gene: TRBV19; J gene: TRBJ2-5; CDR3 protein: ASSIISTSGGVETQY
V gene: TRBV29-1; J gene: TRBJ2-1; CDR3 protein: SGLERGLYNEQF
V gene: TRBV5-1; J gene: TRBJ2-2; CDR3 protein: ASSHNRASNTGELF
V gene: TRBV6-5; J gene: TRBJ1-1; CDR3 protein: ASSQPGRTEAF
V gene: TRBV5-6; J gene: TRBJ2-7; CDR3 protein: ASTALGSPYEQY
V gene: TRBV9; J gene: TRBJ2-5; CDR3 protein: ASSPSGSVTETQY
V gene: TRBV30; J gene: TRBJ1-1; CDR3 protein: AWGGGQVNTEAF
V gene: TRBV21-1; J gene: TRBJ1-6; CDR3 protein: ASIPSRGRHNSPLH
V gene: TRBV6-2/TRBV6-3; J gene: TRBJ1-1; CDR3 protein: ASSKHRSRGAMNTEAF
V gene: TRBV7-6; J gene: TRBJ1-4; CDR3 protein: ASSLAYQGGEKLF
V gene: TRBV5-1; J gene: TRBJ1-4; CDR3 protein: ASSLAQGINEKLF
V gene: TRBV7-2; J gene: TRBJ2-5; CDR3 protein: ASSLGTGGSETQY
V gene: TRBV10-3; J gene: TRBJ1-2; CDR3 protein: AISGRGSDGYT
V gene: TRBV10-1; J gene: TRBJ1-6; CDR3 protein: ASSTGRGTLH
V gene: TRBV2; J gene: TRBJ2-5; CDR3 protein: ASTYRQLSETQY
V gene: TRBV20-1; J gene: TRBJ1-1; CDR3 protein: SARGEGEAF
V gene: TRBV4-3; J gene: TRBJ2-5; CDR3 protein: ASSLSGGETQY
V gene: TRBV15; J gene: TRBJ1-2; CDR3 protein: ATSRGQMTYGYT
V gene: TRBV5-1; J gene: TRBJ1-1; CDR3 protein: ASSLTGKGNTEAF
V gene: TRBV7-9; J gene: TRBJ1-2; CDR3 protein: ASSPSGSGFYGYT
V gene: TRBV5-4; J gene: TRBJ2-3; CDR3 protein: ASSRELAGGPGTDTQY
V gene: TRBV5-4; J gene: TRBJ2-3; CDR3 protein: ASSLGTGRTDTQY
V gene: TRBV27; J gene: TRBJ1-1; CDR3 protein: ASSLYGQGTEAF
V gene: TRBV10-3; J gene: TRBJ1-5; CDR3 protein: AISSGTGNQPQH
V gene: TRBV5-1; J gene: TRBJ1-5; CDR3 protein: ASSLGLGVEPQH
V gene: TRBV30; J gene: TRBJ1-6; CDR3 protein: AWSSGSGNSPLH
V gene: TRBV5-1; J gene: TRBJ2-3; CDR3 protein: ASSLEGGHTDTQY
V gene: TRBV7-8; J gene: TRBJ2-7; CDR3 protein: ASSLETVYEQY
V gene: TRBV5-1; J gene: TRBJ2-5; CDR3 protein: ASSFGDRGRRNQETQY
V gene: TRBV7-9; J gene: TRBJ2-5; CDR3 protein: ASTRRGGQETQY
V gene: TRBV18; J gene: TRBJ2-7; CDR3 protein: ASSTQGTSGYYEQY
V gene: TRBV10-3; J gene: TRBJ2-6; CDR3 protein: AISGAPPGANVLT
V gene: TRBV7-9; J gene: TRBJ1-1; CDR3 protein: ASSPSDRALNTEAF
V gene: TRBV6-5; J gene: TRBJ1-6; CDR3 protein: ASSYGATGGTSPLH
V gene: TRBV18; J gene: TRBJ2-5; CDR3 protein: ASSFSAAGETQY
V gene: TRBV12-5; J gene: TRBJ1-2; CDR3 protein: ASGLTPGQGSNGYT
V gene: TRBV7-8; J gene: TRBJ2-2; CDR3 protein: ASSFSWDRGISGELF
V gene: TRBV7-2; J gene: TRBJ1-2; CDR3 protein: ASSPRQRRAYYGYT
V gene: TRBV7-2; J gene: TRBJ2-1; CDR3 protein: ASSLVAGQNNEQF
V gene: TRBV7-2; J gene: TRBJ2-2; CDR3 protein: ASSLRSGKVGELF
V gene: TRBV3-1/TRBV3-2; J gene: TRBJ1-2; CDR3 protein: ASSQESVKGYT